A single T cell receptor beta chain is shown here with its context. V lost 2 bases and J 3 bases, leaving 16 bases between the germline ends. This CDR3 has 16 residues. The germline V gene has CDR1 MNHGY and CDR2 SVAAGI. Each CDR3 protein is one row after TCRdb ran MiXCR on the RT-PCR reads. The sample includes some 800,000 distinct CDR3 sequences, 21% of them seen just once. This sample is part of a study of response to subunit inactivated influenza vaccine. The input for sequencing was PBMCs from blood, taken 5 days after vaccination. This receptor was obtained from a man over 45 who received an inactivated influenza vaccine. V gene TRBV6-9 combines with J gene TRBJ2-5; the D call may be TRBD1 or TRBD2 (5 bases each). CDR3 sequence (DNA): TGTGCCAGCAGTTATACGGGGCCTCGAGGTGAAGAGACCCAGTACTTC. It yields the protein CASSYTGPRGEETQYF.